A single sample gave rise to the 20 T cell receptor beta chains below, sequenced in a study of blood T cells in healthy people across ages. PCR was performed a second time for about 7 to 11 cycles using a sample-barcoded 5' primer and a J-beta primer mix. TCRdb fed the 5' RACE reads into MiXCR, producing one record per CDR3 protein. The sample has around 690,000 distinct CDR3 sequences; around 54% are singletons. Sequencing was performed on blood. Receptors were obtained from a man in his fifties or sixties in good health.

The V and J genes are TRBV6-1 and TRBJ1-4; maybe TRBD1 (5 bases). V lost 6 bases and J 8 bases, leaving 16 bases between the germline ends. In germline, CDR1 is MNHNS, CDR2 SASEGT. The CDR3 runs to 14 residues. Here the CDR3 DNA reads TGTGCCAGCAGACAGGACGGAGGGAGAGAAAAACTGTTTTTT. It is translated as CASRQDGGREKLFF.

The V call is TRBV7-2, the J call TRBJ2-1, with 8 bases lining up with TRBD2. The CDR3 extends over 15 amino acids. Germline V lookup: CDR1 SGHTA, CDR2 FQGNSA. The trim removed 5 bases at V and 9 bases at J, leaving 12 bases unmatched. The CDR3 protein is CASSTQAGEFLEQFF. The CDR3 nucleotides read TGTGCCAGCAGCACCCAAGCGGGGGAGTTCCTTGAGCAGTTCTTC.

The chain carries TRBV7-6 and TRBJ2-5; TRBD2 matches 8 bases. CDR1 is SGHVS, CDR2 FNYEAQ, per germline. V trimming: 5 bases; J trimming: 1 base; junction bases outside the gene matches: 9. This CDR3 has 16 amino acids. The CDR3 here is CASSPMAAGAQETQYF. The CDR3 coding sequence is TGTGCCAGCAGCCCAATGGCAGCGGGGGCCCAAGAGACCCAGTACTTC.

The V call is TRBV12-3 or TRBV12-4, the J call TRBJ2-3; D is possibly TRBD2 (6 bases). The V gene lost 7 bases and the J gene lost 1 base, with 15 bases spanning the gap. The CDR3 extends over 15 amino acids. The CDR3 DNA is TGTGCCAGCACTCTTGGGGGAGGAGGCACAGATACGCAGTATTTT. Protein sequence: CASTLGGGGTDTQYF.

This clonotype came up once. The CDR3: CASTRTGQDTQYF. The CDR3 nucleotides read TGTGCCAGCACGCGGACAGGGCAAGATACGCAGTATTTT. This rearrangement joins TRBV2 to TRBJ2-3; 8 nucleotides match TRBD1. The trim removed 7 bases at V and 5 bases at J, leaving 5 bases unmatched. The CDR3 consists of 13 residues. From germline, CDR1 is SNHLY and CDR2 FYNNEI.

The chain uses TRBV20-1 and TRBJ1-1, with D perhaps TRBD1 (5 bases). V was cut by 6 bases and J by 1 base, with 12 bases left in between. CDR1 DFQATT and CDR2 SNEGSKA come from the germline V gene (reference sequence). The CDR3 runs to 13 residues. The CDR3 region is CSALKTANTEAFF. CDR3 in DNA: TGCAGTGCCCTGAAGACAGCGAACACTGAAGCTTTCTTT.

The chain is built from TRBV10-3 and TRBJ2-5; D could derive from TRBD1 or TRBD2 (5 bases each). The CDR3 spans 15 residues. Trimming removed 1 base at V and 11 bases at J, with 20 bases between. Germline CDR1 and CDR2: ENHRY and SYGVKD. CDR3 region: CAISEYLPRGDEQYF. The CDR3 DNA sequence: TGTGCCATCAGTGAGTACCTTCCTCGAGGGGATGAGCAGTACTTC.

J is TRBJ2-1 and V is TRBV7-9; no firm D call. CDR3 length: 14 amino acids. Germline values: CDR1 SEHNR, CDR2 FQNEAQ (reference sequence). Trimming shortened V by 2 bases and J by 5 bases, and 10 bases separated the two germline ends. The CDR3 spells CASSLRVTNNEQFF. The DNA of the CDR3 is TGTGCCAGCAGCTTAAGGGTCACCAACAATGAGCAGTTCTTC.

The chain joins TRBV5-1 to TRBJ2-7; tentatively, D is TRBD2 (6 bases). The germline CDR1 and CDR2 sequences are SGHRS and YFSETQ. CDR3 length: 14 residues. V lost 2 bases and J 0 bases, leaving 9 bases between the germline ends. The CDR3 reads CASSFGTSSYEQYF. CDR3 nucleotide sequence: TGCGCCAGCAGCTTCGGGACTTCCTCCTACGAGCAGTACTTC.

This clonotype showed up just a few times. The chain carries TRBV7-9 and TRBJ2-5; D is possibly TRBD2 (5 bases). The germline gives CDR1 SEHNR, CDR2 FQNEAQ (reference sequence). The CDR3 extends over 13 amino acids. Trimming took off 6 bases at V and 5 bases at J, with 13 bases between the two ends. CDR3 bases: TGTGCCAGCAGACCGCCTAGCTGGGAGACCCAGTACTTC. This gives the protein CASRPPSWETQYF.

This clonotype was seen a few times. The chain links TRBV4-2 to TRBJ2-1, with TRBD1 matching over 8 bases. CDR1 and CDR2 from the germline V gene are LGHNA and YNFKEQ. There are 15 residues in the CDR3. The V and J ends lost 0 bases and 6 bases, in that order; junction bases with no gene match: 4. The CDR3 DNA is TGTGCCAGCAGCCAAGATACCGGGACAGGCAATGAGCAGTTCTTC. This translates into CASSQDTGTGNEQFF.

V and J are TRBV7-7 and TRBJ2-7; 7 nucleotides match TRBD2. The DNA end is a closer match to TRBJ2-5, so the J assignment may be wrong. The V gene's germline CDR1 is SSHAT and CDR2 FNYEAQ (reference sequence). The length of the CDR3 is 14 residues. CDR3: CASSDGTIKETQYF. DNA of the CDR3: TGTGCCAGCAGCGACGGGACTATAAAAGAGACCCAGTACTTC.

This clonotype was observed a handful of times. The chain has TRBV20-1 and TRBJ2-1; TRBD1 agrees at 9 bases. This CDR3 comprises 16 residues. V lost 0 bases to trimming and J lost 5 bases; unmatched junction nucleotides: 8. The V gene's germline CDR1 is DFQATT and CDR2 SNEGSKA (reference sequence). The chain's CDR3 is CSARDIAGTGHNEQFF. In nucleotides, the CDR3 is TGCAGTGCTAGAGATATCGCCGGGACAGGGCACAATGAGCAGTTCTTC.

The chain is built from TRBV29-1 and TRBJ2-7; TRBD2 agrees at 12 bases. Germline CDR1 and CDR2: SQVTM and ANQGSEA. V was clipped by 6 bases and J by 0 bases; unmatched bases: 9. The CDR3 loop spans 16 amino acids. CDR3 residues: CSVPTSGGLSSYEQYF. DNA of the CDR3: TGCAGCGTCCCGACTAGCGGGGGCCTCAGCTCCTACGAGCAGTACTTC.

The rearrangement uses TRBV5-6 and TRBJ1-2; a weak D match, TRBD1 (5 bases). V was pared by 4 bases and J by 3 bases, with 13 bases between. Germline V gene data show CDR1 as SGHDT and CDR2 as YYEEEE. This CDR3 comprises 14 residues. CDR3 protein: CASSPDMGDYGYTF. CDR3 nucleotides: TGTGCCAGCAGCCCCGATATGGGGGACTATGGCTACACCTTC.

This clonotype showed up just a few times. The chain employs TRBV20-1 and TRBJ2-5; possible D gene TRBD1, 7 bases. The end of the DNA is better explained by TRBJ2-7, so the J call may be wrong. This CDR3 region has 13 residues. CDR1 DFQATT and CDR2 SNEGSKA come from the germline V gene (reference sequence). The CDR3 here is CSAPSTGRGEQYF. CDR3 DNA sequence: TGCAGTGCTCCCTCGACAGGGCGGGGCGAGCAGTACTTC.

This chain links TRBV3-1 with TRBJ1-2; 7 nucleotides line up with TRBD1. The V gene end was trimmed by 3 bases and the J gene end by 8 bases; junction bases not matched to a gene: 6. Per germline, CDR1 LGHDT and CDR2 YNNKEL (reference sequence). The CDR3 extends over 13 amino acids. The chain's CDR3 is CASSHDREKGYTF. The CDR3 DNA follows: TGTGCCAGCAGCCACGACAGGGAGAAGGGCTACACCTTC.

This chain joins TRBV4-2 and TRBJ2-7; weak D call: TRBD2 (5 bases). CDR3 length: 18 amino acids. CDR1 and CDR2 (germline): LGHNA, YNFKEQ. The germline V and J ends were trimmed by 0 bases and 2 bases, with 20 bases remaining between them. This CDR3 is CASSQDGLLANEPYEQYF. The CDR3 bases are TGTGCCAGCAGCCAAGATGGTTTGCTAGCTAACGAACCCTACGAGCAGTACTTC.

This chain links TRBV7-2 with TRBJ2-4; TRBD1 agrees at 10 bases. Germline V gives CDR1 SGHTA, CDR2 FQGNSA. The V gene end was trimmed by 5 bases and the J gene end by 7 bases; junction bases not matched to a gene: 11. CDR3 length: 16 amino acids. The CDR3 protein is CASSPSGRQGANIQYF. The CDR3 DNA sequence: TGTGCCAGCAGCCCATCCGGCCGACAGGGGGCGAACATTCAGTACTTC.

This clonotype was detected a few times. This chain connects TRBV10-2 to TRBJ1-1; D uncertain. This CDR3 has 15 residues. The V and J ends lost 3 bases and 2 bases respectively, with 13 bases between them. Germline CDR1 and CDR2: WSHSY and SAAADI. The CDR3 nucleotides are TGCGCCAGCAGTGATAACAGACACGCTAACACTGAAGCTTTCTTT. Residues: CASSDNRHANTEAFF.